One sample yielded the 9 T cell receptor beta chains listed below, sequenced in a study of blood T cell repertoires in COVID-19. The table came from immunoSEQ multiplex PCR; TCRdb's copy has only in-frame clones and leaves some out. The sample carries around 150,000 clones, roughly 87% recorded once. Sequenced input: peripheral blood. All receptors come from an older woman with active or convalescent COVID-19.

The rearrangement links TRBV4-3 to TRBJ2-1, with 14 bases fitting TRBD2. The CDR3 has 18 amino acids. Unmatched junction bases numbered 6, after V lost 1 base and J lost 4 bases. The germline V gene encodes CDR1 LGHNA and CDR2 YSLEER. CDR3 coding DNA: TGCGCCAGCAGCCAAGCGACTAGCGGGGGGGCATTTTACAATGAGCAGTTCTTC. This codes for CASSQATSGGAFYNEQFF.

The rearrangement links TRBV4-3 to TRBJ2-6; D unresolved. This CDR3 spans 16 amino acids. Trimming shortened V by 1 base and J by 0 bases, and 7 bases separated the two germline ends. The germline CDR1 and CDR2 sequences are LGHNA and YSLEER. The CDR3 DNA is TGCGCCAGCAGCCAAGGGGCAGGCTCTGGGGCCAACGTCCTGACTTTC. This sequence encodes CASSQGAGSGANVLTF.

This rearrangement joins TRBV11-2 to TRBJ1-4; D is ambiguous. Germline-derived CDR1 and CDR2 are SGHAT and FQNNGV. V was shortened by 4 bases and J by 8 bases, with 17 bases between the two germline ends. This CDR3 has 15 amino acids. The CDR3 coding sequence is TGTGCCAGCAGCTATGGAGGAAACGGAGGAGAAAAACTGTTTTTT. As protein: CASSYGGNGGEKLFF.

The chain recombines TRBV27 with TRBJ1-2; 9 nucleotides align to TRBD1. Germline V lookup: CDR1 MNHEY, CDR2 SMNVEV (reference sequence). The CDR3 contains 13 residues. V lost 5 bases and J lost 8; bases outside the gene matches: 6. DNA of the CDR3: TGTGCCAGCAGTCCACAGGGGGCTGGAGGCTACACCTTC. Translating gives CASSPQGAGGYTF.

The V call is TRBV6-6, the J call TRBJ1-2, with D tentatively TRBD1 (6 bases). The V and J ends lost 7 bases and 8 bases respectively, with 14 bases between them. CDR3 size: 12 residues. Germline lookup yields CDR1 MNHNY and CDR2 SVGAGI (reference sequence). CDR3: CASTSGVPGYTF. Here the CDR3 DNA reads TGTGCCAGCACCTCAGGGGTACCCGGCTACACCTTC.

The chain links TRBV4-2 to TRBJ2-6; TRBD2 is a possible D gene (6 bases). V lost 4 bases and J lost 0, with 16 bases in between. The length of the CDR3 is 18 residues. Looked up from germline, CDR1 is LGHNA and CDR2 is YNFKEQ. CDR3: CASSPRGDVSSGANVLTF. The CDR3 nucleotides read TGTGCCAGCAGCCCTCGCGGGGACGTGAGCTCTGGGGCCAACGTCCTGACTTTC.

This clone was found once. The CDR3 reads CASSQDRGNGYTF. CDR3 DNA: TGCGCCAGCAGCCAAGATAGGGGTAATGGCTACACCTTC. The chain joins TRBV4-3 to TRBJ1-2; D perhaps matches TRBD1 (5 bases). Germline CDR1 and CDR2: LGHNA and YSLEER. The CDR3 loop spans 13 amino acids. The V end lost 0 bases, the J end lost 6 bases, and 8 bases lay between the germline ends.

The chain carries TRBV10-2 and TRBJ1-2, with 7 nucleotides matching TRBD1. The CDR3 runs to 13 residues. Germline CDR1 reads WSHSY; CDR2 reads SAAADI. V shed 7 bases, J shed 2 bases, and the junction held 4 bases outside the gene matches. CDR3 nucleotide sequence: TGCGCCAGCAAAACAGGGGCCAACTATGGCTACACCTTC. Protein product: CASKTGANYGYTF.

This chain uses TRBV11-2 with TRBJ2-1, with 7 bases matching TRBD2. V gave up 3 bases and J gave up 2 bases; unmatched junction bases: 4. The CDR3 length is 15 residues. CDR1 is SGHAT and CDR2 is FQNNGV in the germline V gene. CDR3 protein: CASSFRGGTYNEQFF. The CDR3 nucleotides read TGTGCCAGCAGCTTCCGCGGGGGAACCTACAATGAGCAGTTCTTC.